Presented here are 13 T cell receptor beta chains from one specimen sequenced in a study of blood T cells in healthy people across ages. The authors ran a second PCR of roughly 6 to 12 cycles using a sample-barcoded 5' primer and a J-beta primer mix. MiXCR was run by TCRdb on the 5' RACE reads, yielding one entry per CDR3 protein. The profile shows about 640,000 distinct CDR3 sequences, approximately 50% of them singletons. The sequenced sample was blood. These receptors were obtained from a man between 60 and 75 years old in good health.

The rearrangement links TRBV29-1 to TRBJ1-1, with D perhaps TRBD1 (6 bases). CDR3 length: 14 amino acids. Germline CDR1 reads SQVTM; CDR2 reads ANQGSEA. V shed 0 bases and J shed 5 bases, with 13 bases lying between them. The CDR3 region has the DNA TGCAGCGTTGAAGAAGGGGGGGCAGTAACTGAAGCTTTCTTT. Translated: CSVEEGGAVTEAFF. Supplemented by reference TRBV29-1 and TRBJ1-1, the full variable domain reads SAVISQKPSRDICQRGTSLTIQCQVDSQVTMMFWYRQQPGQSLTLIATANQGSEATYESGFVIDKFPISRPNLTFSTLTVSNMSPEDSSIYLCSVEEGGAVTEAFFGQGTRLTVV.

V usage is TRBV12-3 or TRBV12-4 and J usage is TRBJ2-5; 10 bases are shared with TRBD2. The length of the CDR3 is 17 residues. V was pared by 6 bases and J by 2 bases, with 12 bases of the junction left unmatched. The CDR3 sequence is CASSPLAGATTQETQYF. For the CDR3, the DNA is TGTGCCAGCAGCCCCCTAGCGGGGGCGACGACGCAAGAGACCCAGTACTTC.

This chain connects TRBV5-1 to TRBJ2-5, with 7 positions matching TRBD1. Unmatched junction bases numbered 3, after V lost 7 bases and J lost 3 bases. The CDR3 has 12 amino acids. Germline V lookup: CDR1 SGHRS, CDR2 YFSETQ. The CDR3 DNA is TGCGCCAGCTCGGGACAGAAAGAGACCCAGTACTTC. Its protein is CASSGQKETQYF.

The rearrangement links TRBV28 to TRBJ1-6; D ambiguous. The CDR3 is 13 amino acids. With 2 bases removed from V and 9 bases from J, the gap between germline ends came to 8 bases. The germline CDR1 and CDR2 sequences are MDHEN and SYDVKM. The CDR3 DNA reads as TGTGCCAGCAGTTTAGGATTTGCTTCACCCCTCCACTTT. Translating it yields CASSLGFASPLHF.

This clonotype was found a few times. The rearrangement links TRBV3-1 to TRBJ1-5; the D is unclear. CDR3 length: 13 amino acids. Trimming shortened V by 1 base and J by 2 bases, and 3 bases separated the two germline ends. The germline CDR1 and CDR2 sequences are LGHDT and YNNKEL (reference sequence). CDR3 bases: TGTGCCAGCAGCCAAGGGGGCAATCAGCCCCAGCATTTT. It yields the protein CASSQGGNQPQHF.

This clonotype has just one count. The DNA for the CDR3 is TGCGCCAGCAGTGACAGGGCGGGAGATACGCAGTATTTT. Its protein product is CASSDRAGDTQYF. The chain links TRBV5-1 to TRBJ2-3, with 7 positions matching TRBD1. The CDR3 contains 13 residues. V lost 5 bases, J lost 5 bases, and 5 bases stayed unmatched. Germline lookup yields CDR1 SGHRS and CDR2 YFSETQ.

The rearrangement joins TRBV7-9 to TRBJ2-3, with TRBD2 identical over 8 bases. The CDR3 is 15 amino acids. After removal of 2 bases from V and 3 bases from J, the junction contained 4 bases not matched to a gene. The germline V gene has CDR1 SEHNR and CDR2 FQNEAQ (reference sequence). CDR3 nucleotide sequence: TGTGCCAGCAGCTTAATTAGCGGGGCTACAGATACGCAGTATTTT. It translates to CASSLISGATDTQYF. The entire variable domain, with the rest obtained from reference TRBV7-9 and TRBJ2-3, is as follows: DTGVSQNPRHKITKRGQNVTFRCDPISEHNRLYWYRQTLGQGPEFLTYFQNEAQLEKSRLLSDRFSAERPKGSFSTLEIQRTEQGDSAMYLCASSLISGATDTQYFGPGTRLTVL.

The chain combines TRBV20-1 with TRBJ2-1; 7 nucleotides line up with TRBD2. Germline V gene sequence: CDR1 DFQATT, CDR2 SNEGSKA (reference sequence). The ends lost 4 bases at V and 0 bases at J; junction bases unmatched: 15. The CDR3 consists of 18 residues. The CDR3 nucleotides are TGCAGTGCTAAGGACGTAACTAGCGATCAAGTCTCCTACAATGAGCAGTTCTTC. It specifies CSAKDVTSDQVSYNEQFF.

The J gene is TRBJ2-3, the V gene TRBV5-1; the D gene could be TRBD1 or TRBD2 (6 bases each). The CDR3 covers 15 residues. Trimming cost V 4 bases and J 5 bases, with 17 bases left between them. The germline V gene encodes CDR1 SGHRS and CDR2 YFSETQ. The CDR3 loop is CASSPGQPGVDTQYF. CDR3 sequence (DNA): TGCGCCAGCAGCCCCGGACAGCCGGGGGTAGATACGCAGTATTTT.

The V and J genes are TRBV6-6 and TRBJ2-4, with TRBD2 as a possible D gene (5 bases). The better agreement between TRBJ2-7 and the DNA end casts doubt on the J call. This CDR3 has 13 amino acids. From germline, CDR1 is MNHNY and CDR2 SVGAGI (reference sequence). CDR3 region: CASSQSGTYEQYF. For the CDR3, the DNA is TGTGCCAGCTCCCAAAGCGGCACCTACGAGCAGTACTTC.

The chain recombines TRBV20-1 with TRBJ1-4, with D hard to call. This CDR3 has 13 amino acids. CDR1 is DFQATT, CDR2 SNEGSKA, per germline (reference sequence). The V end was cut by 3 bases, the J end by 4 bases, with 9 bases between. CDR3: CSASSQYNEKLFF. The CDR3 region has the DNA TGCAGTGCTAGCTCTCAGTATAATGAAAAACTGTTTTTT.

The CDR3, as DNA: TGCGCCAGCAGCTTACAAACTCAGACAGGGGGGGAGACCCAGTACTTC. It is translated as CASSLQTQTGGETQYF. V usage is TRBV5-1 and J usage is TRBJ2-5, with TRBD1 identical over 9 bases. After removal of 2 bases from V and 5 bases from J, the junction contained 10 bases not matched to a gene. CDR3 length: 16 amino acids. Germline V gene sequence: CDR1 SGHRS, CDR2 YFSETQ.

This chain links TRBV7-9 with TRBJ2-1; TRBD2 matches at 7 bases. The CDR3 loop spans 17 amino acids. V lost 1 base and J lost 6; bases outside the gene matches: 12. Germline V gene sequence: CDR1 SEHNR, CDR2 FQNEAQ (reference sequence). CDR3 in amino acids: CASSLVKLARSSNEQFF. For the CDR3, the DNA is TGTGCCAGCAGCTTAGTTAAACTAGCGAGGTCTTCCAATGAGCAGTTCTTC.